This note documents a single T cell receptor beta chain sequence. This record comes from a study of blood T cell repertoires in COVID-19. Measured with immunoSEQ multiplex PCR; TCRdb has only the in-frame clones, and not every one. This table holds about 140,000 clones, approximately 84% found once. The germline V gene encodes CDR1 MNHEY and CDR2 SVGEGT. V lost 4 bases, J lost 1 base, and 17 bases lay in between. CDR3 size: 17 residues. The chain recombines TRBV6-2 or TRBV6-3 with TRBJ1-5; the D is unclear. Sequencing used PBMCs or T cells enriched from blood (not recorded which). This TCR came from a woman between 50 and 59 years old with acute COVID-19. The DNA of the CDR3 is TGTGCCAGCAGTTCCGCCATGAGGGATAAGAGCAATCAGCCCCAGCATTTT. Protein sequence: CASSSAMRDKSNQPQHF.